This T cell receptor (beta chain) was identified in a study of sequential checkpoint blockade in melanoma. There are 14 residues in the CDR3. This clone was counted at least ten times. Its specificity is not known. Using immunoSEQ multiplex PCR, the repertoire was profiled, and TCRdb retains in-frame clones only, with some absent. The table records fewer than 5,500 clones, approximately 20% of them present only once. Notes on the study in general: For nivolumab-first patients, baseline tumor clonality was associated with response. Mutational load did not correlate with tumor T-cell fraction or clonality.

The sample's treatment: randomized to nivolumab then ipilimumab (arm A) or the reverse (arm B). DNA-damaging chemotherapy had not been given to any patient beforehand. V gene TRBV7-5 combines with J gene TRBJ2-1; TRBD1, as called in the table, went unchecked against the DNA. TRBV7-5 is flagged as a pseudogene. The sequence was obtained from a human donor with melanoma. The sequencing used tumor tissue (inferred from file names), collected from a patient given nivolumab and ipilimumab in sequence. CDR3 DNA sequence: TGTGCCAGCAGCTTATCAGGGACCTACAATGAGCAGTTCTTC. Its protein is CASSLSGTYNEQFF.